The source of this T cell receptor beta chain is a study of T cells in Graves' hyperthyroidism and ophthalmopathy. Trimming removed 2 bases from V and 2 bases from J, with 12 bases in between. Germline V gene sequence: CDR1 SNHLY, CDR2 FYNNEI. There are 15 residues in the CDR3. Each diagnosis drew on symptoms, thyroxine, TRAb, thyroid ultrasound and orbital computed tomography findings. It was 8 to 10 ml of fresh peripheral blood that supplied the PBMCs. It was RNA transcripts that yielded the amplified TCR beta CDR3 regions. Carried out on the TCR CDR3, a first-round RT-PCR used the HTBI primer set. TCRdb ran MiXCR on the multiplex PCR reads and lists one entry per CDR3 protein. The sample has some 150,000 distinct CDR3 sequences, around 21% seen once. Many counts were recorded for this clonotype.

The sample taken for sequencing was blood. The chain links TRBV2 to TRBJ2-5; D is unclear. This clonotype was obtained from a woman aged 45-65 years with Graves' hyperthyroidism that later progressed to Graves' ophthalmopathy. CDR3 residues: CASSEQGVGQETQYF. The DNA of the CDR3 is TGTGCCAGCAGTGAACAAGGAGTTGGGCAAGAGACCCAGTACTTC.